This T cell receptor beta chain was recovered during a study of technical replicates of blood from a few donors. Here immunoSEQ multiplex PCR was the method, and the copy in TCRdb shows in-frame clones only, minus some. Of about 83,000 clones listed, 90% to 98% are singletons. Looked up from germline, CDR1 is SNHLY and CDR2 is FYNNEI. The CDR3 spans 15 residues. V was clipped by 4 bases and J by 6 bases, with 16 bases between them. The rearrangement uses TRBV2 and TRBJ2-1, with D perhaps TRBD2 (5 bases). This clonotype originated in a human donor in good health. The sequenced sample was T cells isolated from PBMCs. In nucleotides, the CDR3 is TGTGCCAGCAGTGGATTAGGCGGGTGGAGCAATGAGCAGTTCTTC. Residues: CASSGLGGWSNEQFF. Combining the CDR3 with reference TRBV2 and TRBJ2-1 gives the whole variable domain EPEVTQTPSHQVTQMGQEVILRCVPISNHLYFYWYRQILGQKVEFLVSFYNNEISEKSEIFDDQFSVERPDGSNFTLKIRSTKLEDSAMYFCASSGLGGWSNEQFFGPGTRLTVL.